Listed below are T cell receptor beta chains from one sample, sequenced in a study of identical twins. Via MiXCR, TCRdb re-called the 5' RACE reads, giving one row per CDR3 protein. The sample records 1.5 million to 2 million distinct CDR3 sequences, about 32% being singletons. Sequenced material: cord blood. These receptors originate from a newborn girl in good health. The CDR3 runs from the conserved cysteine through the conserved F or W. The D gene is left open where the match is weak. Not every row has a clone size; where given, it reads once, few, many or a size class.

abundance: many; len: 14; v_gene: TRBV5-1; d_gene: .; j_gene: TRBJ1-5; CDR3nt: TGCGCCAGCAGCGGAGGAGATAGCAATCAGCCCCAGCATTTT; CDR3aa: CASSGGDSNQPQHF
abundance: few; len: 14; v_gene: TRBV27; d_gene: .; j_gene: TRBJ2-1; CDR3nt: TGTGCCAGCAGTTTATCCTACTCCCTCAATGAGCAGTTCTTC; CDR3aa: CASSLSYSLNEQFF
abundance: .; len: 14; v_gene: TRBV7-2; d_gene: .; j_gene: TRBJ1-4; CDR3nt: TGTGCCAGCAGGCCGATGCCCCCCAATGAAAAACTGTTTTTT; CDR3aa: CASRPMPPNEKLFF
abundance: .; len: 15; v_gene: TRBV20-1; d_gene: .; j_gene: TRBJ1-6; CDR3nt: TGCAGTGCTAGAGTTGGGGGGGATGATAATTCACCCCTCCACTTT; CDR3aa: CSARVGGDDNSPLHF
abundance: .; len: 15; v_gene: TRBV20-1; d_gene: .; j_gene: TRBJ1-5; CDR3nt: TGCAGTGCTAGAGATTTCTCCAGGCTTAATCAGCCCCAGCATTTT; CDR3aa: CSARDFSRLNQPQHF
abundance: .; len: 13; v_gene: TRBV6-1; d_gene: .; j_gene: TRBJ2-7; CDR3nt: TGTGCCAGCAGACTTGGGTCTCTCTACGAGCAGTACTTC; CDR3aa: CASRLGSLYEQYF
abundance: .; len: 15; v_gene: TRBV4-1; d_gene: .; j_gene: TRBJ2-7; CDR3nt: TGCGCCAGCAGCCTCACTAGATCCGTCGCGTACGAGCAGTACTTC; CDR3aa: CASSLTRSVAYEQYF
abundance: .; len: 16; v_gene: TRBV21-1; d_gene: .; j_gene: TRBJ2-7; CDR3nt: TGTGCCAGCAGACACCCGGTACAGGGGGCGACCTACGAGCAGTACTTC; CDR3aa: CASRHPVQGATYEQYF
abundance: once; len: 15; v_gene: TRBV12-3/TRBV12-4; d_gene: TRBD1; j_gene: TRBJ2-1; CDR3nt: TGTGCCAGCAGTGCATTCGGACAGGGAACTAATGAGCAGTTCTTC; CDR3aa: CASSAFGQGTNEQFF
abundance: .; len: 16; v_gene: TRBV21-1; d_gene: .; j_gene: TRBJ2-4; CDR3nt: TGTGCCAGCAGCAAAGACAGGGGGCAAGCCAAAAACATTCAGTACTTC; CDR3aa: CASSKDRGQAKNIQYF
abundance: few; len: 13; v_gene: TRBV29-1; d_gene: .; j_gene: TRBJ1-1; CDR3nt: TGCAGCGTTGAAGAATCAGCGAACACTGAAGCTTTCTTT; CDR3aa: CSVEESANTEAFF
abundance: few; len: 15; v_gene: TRBV3-1; d_gene: .; j_gene: TRBJ2-4; CDR3nt: TGTGCCAGCAGTCCCCACGACGGACCAAAAAACATTCAGTACTTC; CDR3aa: CASSPHDGPKNIQYF
abundance: .; len: 12; v_gene: TRBV12-3/TRBV12-4; d_gene: .; j_gene: TRBJ2-7; CDR3nt: TGTGCCAGCAGGGGGAATGGCTACGAGCAGTACTTC; CDR3aa: CASRGNGYEQYF
abundance: few; len: 12; v_gene: TRBV6-6; d_gene: .; j_gene: TRBJ2-7; CDR3nt: TGTGCCAGCAGAATACAGGGCTACGAGCAGTACTTC; CDR3aa: CASRIQGYEQYF
abundance: .; len: 15; v_gene: TRBV7-8; d_gene: TRBD2; j_gene: TRBJ2-1; CDR3nt: TGTGCCAGCAGCTTAATAACTAGCGGGAGGAATGAGCAGTTCTTC; CDR3aa: CASSLITSGRNEQFF
abundance: .; len: 14; v_gene: TRBV10-3; d_gene: .; j_gene: TRBJ1-2; CDR3nt: TGTGCCATCAGTGTACAGGCCTCTAACTATGGCTACACCTTC; CDR3aa: CAISVQASNYGYTF
abundance: few; len: 14; v_gene: TRBV9; d_gene: TRBD1; j_gene: TRBJ1-1; CDR3nt: TGCGCCAGCAGCGTTGACAGGGCAAACACTGAAGCTTTCTTT; CDR3aa: CASSVDRANTEAFF
abundance: .; len: 12; v_gene: TRBV2; d_gene: .; j_gene: TRBJ2-7; CDR3nt: TGTGCCAGCACCGCTAGTTCCTACGAGCAGTACTTC; CDR3aa: CASTASSYEQYF
abundance: .; len: 16; v_gene: TRBV7-9; d_gene: TRBD1; j_gene: TRBJ2-7; CDR3nt: TGTGCCAGCAGCTTCAGCATCCGGACAGGGGGGTACGAGCAGTACTTC; CDR3aa: CASSFSIRTGGYEQYF
abundance: few; len: 13; v_gene: TRBV20-1; d_gene: TRBD2; j_gene: TRBJ2-2; CDR3nt: TGCAGTGCTAGAGATCGGGGGGCCGGGGAGCTGTTTTTT; CDR3aa: CSARDRGAGELFF
abundance: many; len: 16; v_gene: TRBV29-1; d_gene: TRBD2; j_gene: TRBJ2-3; CDR3nt: TGCAGCGTTGGCCTTGGACTAGCGGGGTCGACAGATACGCAGTATTTT; CDR3aa: CSVGLGLAGSTDTQYF
abundance: .; len: 15; v_gene: TRBV12-3/TRBV12-4; d_gene: TRBD2; j_gene: TRBJ2-1; CDR3nt: TGTGCCAGCAGTTCGAAGCGGGGGGGTCAGAGTGAGCAGTTCTTC; CDR3aa: CASSSKRGGQSEQFF
abundance: few; len: 15; v_gene: TRBV20-1; d_gene: TRBD2; j_gene: TRBJ2-7; CDR3nt: TGCAGTGCTAGCGAACTAGCGGGGGGCGTCTACGAGCAGTACTTC; CDR3aa: CSASELAGGVYEQYF
abundance: few; len: 12; v_gene: TRBV6-1; d_gene: .; j_gene: TRBJ2-5; CDR3nt: TGTGCCAGCCGGGGAGCCGGGGAGACCCAGTACTTC; CDR3aa: CASRGAGETQYF
abundance: .; len: 12; v_gene: TRBV28; d_gene: .; j_gene: TRBJ2-1; CDR3nt: TGTGCCAGCAGTCCCCAGATAAGTGAGCAGTTCTTC; CDR3aa: CASSPQISEQFF
abundance: .; len: 16; v_gene: TRBV6-2/TRBV6-3; d_gene: .; j_gene: TRBJ1-2; CDR3nt: TGTGCCAGCAGTTACTCGAATCCAGGGGAACATCATGGCTACACCTTC; CDR3aa: CASSYSNPGEHHGYTF
abundance: .; len: 16; v_gene: TRBV20-1; d_gene: TRBD2; j_gene: TRBJ2-7; CDR3nt: TGCAGTGCTAGAGACTCAGCGGGACCCTCCTACAATGAGCAGTACTTC; CDR3aa: CSARDSAGPSYNEQYF
abundance: few; len: 16; v_gene: TRBV5-1; d_gene: TRBD1; j_gene: TRBJ2-2; CDR3nt: TGCGCCAGCAGCCCTTGGACAGGGCTTAACACCGGGGAGCTGTTTTTT; CDR3aa: CASSPWTGLNTGELFF
abundance: .; len: 15; v_gene: TRBV2; d_gene: TRBD2; j_gene: TRBJ2-3; CDR3nt: TGTGCCAGCATATCGAGCGGGGGGGCAACAGATACGCAGTATTTT; CDR3aa: CASISSGGATDTQYF
abundance: .; len: 13; v_gene: TRBV20-1; d_gene: TRBD2; j_gene: TRBJ2-7; CDR3nt: TGCAGTGCTCCAAGCGGGAGGAACGGCGAGCAGTACTTC; CDR3aa: CSAPSGRNGEQYF
abundance: .; len: 15; v_gene: TRBV28; d_gene: TRBD1; j_gene: TRBJ2-7; CDR3nt: TGTGCCAGCAGTTCCCCCGGCCAGGGGGCTGACGAGCAGTACTTC; CDR3aa: CASSSPGQGADEQYF
abundance: .; len: 15; v_gene: TRBV2; d_gene: .; j_gene: TRBJ1-4; CDR3nt: TGTGCCAGCAGTGAAGGTTGGGGTGCTAATGAAAAACTGTTATTT; CDR3aa: CASSEGWGANEKLLF
abundance: few; len: 15; v_gene: TRBV5-1; d_gene: TRBD2; j_gene: TRBJ2-1; CDR3nt: TGCGCCAGCAGCTTCCAACTAGCGGGAGGGGGTGAGCAGTTCTTC; CDR3aa: CASSFQLAGGGEQFF
abundance: many; len: 16; v_gene: TRBV28; d_gene: .; j_gene: TRBJ2-6; CDR3nt: TGTGCCAGCCAAACGTACGGATTCTCTGGGGCCAACGTCCTGACTTTC; CDR3aa: CASQTYGFSGANVLTF
abundance: few; len: 15; v_gene: TRBV12-3/TRBV12-4; d_gene: TRBD1; j_gene: TRBJ2-5; CDR3nt: TGTGCCAGCAGTTTATTGACAGGGGTATCGGGGGAGCAGTACTTC; CDR3aa: CASSLLTGVSGEQYF
abundance: .; len: 15; v_gene: TRBV10-3; d_gene: .; j_gene: TRBJ2-7; CDR3nt: TGTGCCATCAGTGGAGAGGGGAGCTCCTACAATGAGCAGTACTTC; CDR3aa: CAISGEGSSYNEQYF
abundance: .; len: 15; v_gene: TRBV5-1; d_gene: TRBD2; j_gene: TRBJ2-5; CDR3nt: TGCGCCAGCAACTCCTTAGCGGGAGAGCAAGAGACCCAGTACTTC; CDR3aa: CASNSLAGEQETQYF
abundance: few; len: 14; v_gene: TRBV7-2; d_gene: .; j_gene: TRBJ1-1; CDR3nt: TGTGCCAGCAGCTTACGCCTACGGAGCACTGAAGCTTTCTTT; CDR3aa: CASSLRLRSTEAFF
abundance: .; len: 19; v_gene: TRBV18; d_gene: TRBD2; j_gene: TRBJ2-1; CDR3nt: TGTGCCAGCTCACCCTTCTCATTTGGACTAGCGGGAGTCCAGGATGAGCAGTTCTTC; CDR3aa: CASSPFSFGLAGVQDEQFF
abundance: few; len: 15; v_gene: TRBV2; d_gene: .; j_gene: TRBJ2-1; CDR3nt: TGTGCCAGTGAAGTTGGGGGCTTGACTAACAATGAGCAGTTCTTC; CDR3aa: CASEVGGLTNNEQFF
abundance: .; len: 14; v_gene: TRBV14; d_gene: TRBD2; j_gene: TRBJ2-3; CDR3nt: TGTGCCAGCAGCCCTTTCGTGGGAGGGGATACGCAGTATTTT; CDR3aa: CASSPFVGGDTQYF
abundance: few; len: 14; v_gene: TRBV5-1; d_gene: TRBD1; j_gene: TRBJ2-5; CDR3nt: TGCGCCAGCAGCGCACGACAGGGTATCGAGACCCAGTACTTC; CDR3aa: CASSARQGIETQYF
abundance: few; len: 16; v_gene: TRBV7-2; d_gene: TRBD2; j_gene: TRBJ2-5; CDR3nt: TGTGCCAGCAGCTTAGTCTCCGGACTAGCGGAAGAGACCCAGTACTTC; CDR3aa: CASSLVSGLAEETQYF
abundance: .; len: 15; v_gene: TRBV28; d_gene: TRBD2; j_gene: TRBJ2-1; CDR3nt: TGTGCCAGCAGTTTGTTTAGCGGGATATACAATGAGCAGTTCTTC; CDR3aa: CASSLFSGIYNEQFF
abundance: .; len: 17; v_gene: TRBV5-1; d_gene: .; j_gene: TRBJ2-2; CDR3nt: TGCGCCAGCAGCTTCCCCGCGGGGATACCGAACACCGGGGAGCTGTTTTTT; CDR3aa: CASSFPAGIPNTGELFF
abundance: .; len: 12; v_gene: TRBV6-6; d_gene: .; j_gene: TRBJ2-3; CDR3nt: TGTGCCAGCAGCTCCGTGGGTCGGACGCAGTATTTT; CDR3aa: CASSSVGRTQYF
abundance: few; len: 16; v_gene: TRBV4-1; d_gene: TRBD1; j_gene: TRBJ2-3; CDR3nt: TGTGCCAGCAGCCAAGATGGGACAGGGCTCACAGATACGCAGTATTTT; CDR3aa: CASSQDGTGLTDTQYF
abundance: few; len: 15; v_gene: TRBV5-1; d_gene: TRBD2; j_gene: TRBJ2-3; CDR3nt: TGCGCCAGCAGCTTGACGACTAGCCCCACAGATACGCAGTATTTT; CDR3aa: CASSLTTSPTDTQYF
abundance: .; len: 14; v_gene: TRBV27; d_gene: TRBD1; j_gene: TRBJ2-7; CDR3nt: TGTGCCAGCAGTCCTGGACAGGGGAGGAGGGAGCAGTACTTC; CDR3aa: CASSPGQGRREQYF
abundance: .; len: 13; v_gene: TRBV29-1; d_gene: TRBD1; j_gene: TRBJ2-7; CDR3nt: TGCAGCGTTGTCTGGACAGGGTACTACGAGCAGTACTTC; CDR3aa: CSVVWTGYYEQYF